The clone carrying this T cell receptor beta chain was observed a few times. What it binds is not known. Using its own MiXCR run on the 5' RACE reads, TCRdb lists one record per CDR3 protein. The sample shows some 330,000 distinct CDR3 sequences, roughly 9% of them seen only once. Germline V gene lookup returns CDR1 SGHRS and CDR2 YFSETQ. The V gene lost 0 bases and the J gene lost 7 bases, with 11 bases spanning the gap. The CDR3 covers 14 residues. This sample was included in a study of identical twins. Whole-study findings and limits: Where out-of-frame alpha sequences were twin-shared, they showed excess low generation probability.

This receptor was obtained from a woman aged 45-65 years in good health. Sample: naive T cells sorted from blood. This chain connects TRBV5-1 to TRBJ2-1; no definite D call. The CDR3 spells CASSLEGQVNEQFF. The DNA of the CDR3 is TGCGCCAGCAGCTTGGAAGGGCAGGTGAATGAGCAGTTCTTC.